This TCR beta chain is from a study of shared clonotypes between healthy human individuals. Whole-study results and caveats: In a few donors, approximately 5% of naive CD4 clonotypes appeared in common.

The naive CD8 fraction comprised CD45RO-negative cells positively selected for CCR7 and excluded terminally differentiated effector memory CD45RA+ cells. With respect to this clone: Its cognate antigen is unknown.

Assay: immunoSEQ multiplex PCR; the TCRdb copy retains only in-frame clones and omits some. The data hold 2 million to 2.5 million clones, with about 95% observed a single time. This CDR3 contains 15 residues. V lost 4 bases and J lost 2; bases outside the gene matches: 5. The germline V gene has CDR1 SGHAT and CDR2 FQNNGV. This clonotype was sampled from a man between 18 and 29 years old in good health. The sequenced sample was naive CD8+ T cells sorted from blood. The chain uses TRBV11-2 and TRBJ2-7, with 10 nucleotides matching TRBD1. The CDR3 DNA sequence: TGTGCCAGCAGCTCGGGACAGGGGATTACCTACGAGCAGTACTTC. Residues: CASSSGQGITYEQYF.